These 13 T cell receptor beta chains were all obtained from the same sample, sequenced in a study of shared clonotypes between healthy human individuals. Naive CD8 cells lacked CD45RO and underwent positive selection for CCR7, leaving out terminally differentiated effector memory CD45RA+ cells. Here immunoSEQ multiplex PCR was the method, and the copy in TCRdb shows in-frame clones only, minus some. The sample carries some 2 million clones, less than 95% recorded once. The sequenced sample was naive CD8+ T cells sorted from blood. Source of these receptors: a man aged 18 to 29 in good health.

The CDR3 spells CAGDVEFDTEAFF. The CDR3 bases are TGTGCCGGGGACGTAGAATTCGACACTGAAGCTTTCTTT. V gene TRBV30 combines with J gene TRBJ1-1; D is perhaps TRBD1 (5 bases). The CDR3 length is 13 residues. CDR1 and CDR2 from the germline V gene are GTSNPN and SVGIG (reference sequence). The germline V and J ends were trimmed by 8 bases and 3 bases, with 16 bases remaining between them.

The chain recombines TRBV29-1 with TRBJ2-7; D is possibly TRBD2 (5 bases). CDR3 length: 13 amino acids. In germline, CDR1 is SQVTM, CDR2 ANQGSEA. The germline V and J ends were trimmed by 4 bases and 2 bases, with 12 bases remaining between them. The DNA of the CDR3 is TGCAGCGTTGTTCTGGCCGGGACCTACGAGCAGTACTTC. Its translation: CSVVLAGTYEQYF.

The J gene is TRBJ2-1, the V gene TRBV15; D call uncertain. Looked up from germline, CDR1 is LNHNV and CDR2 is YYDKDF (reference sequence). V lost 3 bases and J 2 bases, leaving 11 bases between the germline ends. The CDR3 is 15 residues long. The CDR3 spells CATSRFWSPYNEQFF. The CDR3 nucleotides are TGTGCCACCAGCAGGTTTTGGAGCCCCTACAATGAGCAGTTCTTC.

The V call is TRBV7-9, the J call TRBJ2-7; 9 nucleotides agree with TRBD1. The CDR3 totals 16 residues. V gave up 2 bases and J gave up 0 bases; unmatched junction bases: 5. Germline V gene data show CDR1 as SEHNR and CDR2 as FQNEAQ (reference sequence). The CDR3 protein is CASSLTGQGTSYEQYF. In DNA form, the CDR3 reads TGTGCCAGCAGCTTAACGGGACAGGGAACCTCCTACGAGCAGTACTTC.

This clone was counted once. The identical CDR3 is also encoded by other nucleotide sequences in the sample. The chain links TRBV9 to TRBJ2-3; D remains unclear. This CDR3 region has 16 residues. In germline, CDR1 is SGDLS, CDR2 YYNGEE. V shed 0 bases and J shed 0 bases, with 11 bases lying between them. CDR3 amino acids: CASSVGAVPSTDTQYF. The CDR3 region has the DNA TGTGCCAGCAGCGTAGGAGCCGTCCCTAGCACAGATACGCAGTATTTT.

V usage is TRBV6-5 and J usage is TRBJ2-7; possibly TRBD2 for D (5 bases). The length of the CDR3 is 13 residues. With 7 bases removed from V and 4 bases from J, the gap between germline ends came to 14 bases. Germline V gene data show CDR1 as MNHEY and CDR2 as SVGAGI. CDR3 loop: CASTTRTGYEQYF. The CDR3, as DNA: TGTGCCAGCACCACCCGGACTGGATACGAGCAGTACTTC.

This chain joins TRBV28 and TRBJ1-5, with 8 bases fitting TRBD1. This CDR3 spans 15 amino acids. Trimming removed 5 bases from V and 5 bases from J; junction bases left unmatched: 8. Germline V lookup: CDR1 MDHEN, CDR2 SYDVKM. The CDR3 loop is CASSGDRRGDQPQHF. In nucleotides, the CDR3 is TGTGCCAGCAGTGGGGACAGGAGGGGGGATCAGCCCCAGCATTTT. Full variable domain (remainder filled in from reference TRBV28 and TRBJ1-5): DVKVTQSSRYLVKRTGEKVFLECVQDMDHENMFWYRQDPGLGLRLIYFSYDVKMKEKGDIPEGYSVSREKKERFSLILESASTNQTSMYLCASSGDRRGDQPQHFGDGTRLSIL.

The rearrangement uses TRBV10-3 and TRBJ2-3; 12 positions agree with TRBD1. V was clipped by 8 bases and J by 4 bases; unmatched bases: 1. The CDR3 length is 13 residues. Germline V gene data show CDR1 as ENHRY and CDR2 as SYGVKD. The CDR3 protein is CAIGTGGSDTQYF. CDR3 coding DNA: TGTGCCATCGGGACAGGGGGCTCAGATACGCAGTATTTT.

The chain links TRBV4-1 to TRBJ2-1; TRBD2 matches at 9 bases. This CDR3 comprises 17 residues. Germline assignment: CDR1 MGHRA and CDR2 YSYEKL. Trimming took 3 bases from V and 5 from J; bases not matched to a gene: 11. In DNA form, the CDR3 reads TGCGCCAGCAGCCAGGGTCCGATAGCGGGGGCCCACAATGAGCAGTTCTTC. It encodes CASSQGPIAGAHNEQFF.

The CDR3 loop is CASSPPGPLETQYF. In nucleotides, the CDR3 is TGTGCCAGCTCACCACCGGGACCTTTGGAGACCCAGTACTTC. The J gene is TRBJ2-5, the V gene TRBV18; D is tentatively TRBD1 or TRBD2 (5 bases each). The CDR3 runs 14 residues. From germline, CDR1 is KGHSH and CDR2 LQKENI. Trimming pared 0 bases from V and 5 bases from J, leaving 10 bases between.

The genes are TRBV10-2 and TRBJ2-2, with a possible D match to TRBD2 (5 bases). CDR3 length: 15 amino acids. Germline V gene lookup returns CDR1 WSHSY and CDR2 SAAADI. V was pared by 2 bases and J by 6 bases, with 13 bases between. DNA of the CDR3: TGCGCCAGCAGTGAGAGGGCGGGTGTGGCCGGGGAGCTGTTTTTT. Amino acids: CASSERAGVAGELFF.

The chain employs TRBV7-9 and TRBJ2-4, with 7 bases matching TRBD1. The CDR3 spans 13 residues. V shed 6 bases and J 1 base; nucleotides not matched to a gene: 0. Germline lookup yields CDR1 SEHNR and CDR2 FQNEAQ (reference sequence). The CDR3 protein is CASRQGAKNIQYF. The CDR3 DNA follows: TGTGCCAGCAGACAGGGGGCCAAAAACATTCAGTACTTC.

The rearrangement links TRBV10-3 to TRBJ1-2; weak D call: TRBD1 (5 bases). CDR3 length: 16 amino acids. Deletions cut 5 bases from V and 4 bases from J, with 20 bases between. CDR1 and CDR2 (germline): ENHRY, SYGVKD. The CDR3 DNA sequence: TGTGCCATCAGTCCTATTGGGAGTGATGGGACCTATGGCTACACCTTC. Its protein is CAISPIGSDGTYGYTF.